This T cell receptor (beta chain) was sequenced during a study of blood T cell repertoires in COVID-19. About the study: Samples representing acute and convalescent COVID-19 were sourced from the United States, Italy and Spain. In each case, the material was cDNA or gDNA derived from T cells, B-cell-depleted T cells, or PBMCs.

In the original analysis: Using reference gene primer amplification, nucleated cell counts were estimated. Produced via immunoSEQ multiplex PCR; TCRdb's table is partial and in-frame only. That table gives V, J and clone size, and the DNA gave D and trimming. The profile shows roughly 130,000 clones, approximately 84% of them singletons. The J segment lost 3 bases and the V segment lost 5 bases, leaving 11 bases of the junction unmatched. Germline-derived CDR1 and CDR2 are SEHNR and FQNEAQ (reference sequence). The CDR3 totals 16 residues. This chain links TRBV7-9 with TRBJ2-7; the match to TRBD1 covers 9 bases. Sequenced sample: peripheral blood. The sequence was obtained from a man between 65 and 85 years old with acute or convalescent COVID-19. The CDR3 region has the DNA TGTGCCAGCAGCCACCTTCCCCGGGACAGGGACTACGAGCAGTACTTC. Encoded protein: CASSHLPRDRDYEQYF.